This is a list of T cell receptor beta chains from one sample in a study of shared clonotypes between healthy human individuals. Sequencing used immunoSEQ multiplex PCR; TCRdb keeps in-frame clones, though not all of them. This sample has roughly 2.1 million clones, with 90% to 95% found just once. Sequencing input: naive CD8+ T cells from PBMCs. The receptors originated from a man aged 18-30 years in good health. Some clones in this sample may be carry-over from other donors' samples. CDR3s include the opening cysteine and the closing phenylalanine or tryptophan. Each record gives: J gene, D gene, clone size, V gene, CDR3 DNA, CDR3 protein. A D gene is named only where the DNA matches it firmly. A clone size is listed for some rows: how often the clone was seen (once, few, many), or a class if it is expanded.

J gene: TRBJ1-2
D gene: -
clone size: -
V gene: TRBV13
CDR3 DNA: TGTGCCAGCAGCCCGGGGCGAGACAATAGGCGGTATGGCTACACCTTC
CDR3 protein: CASSPGRDNRRYGYTF

J gene: TRBJ1-3
D gene: TRBD1
clone size: once
V gene: TRBV27
CDR3 DNA: TGTGCCAGCATCCTCCGGGACAGGGGGGGACTAGGAAACACCATATATTTT
CDR3 protein: CASILRDRGGLGNTIYF

J gene: TRBJ2-1
D gene: -
clone size: -
V gene: TRBV5-5
CDR3 DNA: TGTGCCAGCAGCTACAACAGGGCCCCCTACAATGAGCAGTTCTTC
CDR3 protein: CASSYNRAPYNEQFF

J gene: TRBJ2-7
D gene: TRBD1
clone size: -
V gene: TRBV10-3
CDR3 DNA: TGTGCCATCAGTGAGACAGGGGGTACGTACGAGCAGTACTTC
CDR3 protein: CAISETGGTYEQYF

J gene: TRBJ1-5
D gene: -
clone size: -
V gene: TRBV7-9
CDR3 DNA: TGTGCCAGCAGCCCGGGAGAATATCAGCCCCAGCATTTT
CDR3 protein: CASSPGEYQPQHF

J gene: TRBJ2-7
D gene: -
clone size: -
V gene: TRBV19
CDR3 DNA: TGTGCCAGTAGTGGCAGGGGGGTCTACGAGCAGTACTTC
CDR3 protein: CASSGRGVYEQYF

J gene: TRBJ2-5
D gene: -
clone size: -
V gene: TRBV13
CDR3 DNA: TGTGCCAGCAGCTTACGGTACACCAACCCTCAAGAGACCCAGTACTTC
CDR3 protein: CASSLRYTNPQETQYF

J gene: TRBJ1-3
D gene: -
clone size: -
V gene: TRBV6-1
CDR3 DNA: TGTGCCAGCAGTGAAGCTAAAGGGAGGGACACCATATATTTT
CDR3 protein: CASSEAKGRDTIYF

J gene: TRBJ2-2
D gene: -
clone size: -
V gene: TRBV6-1
CDR3 DNA: TGTGCCAGCAGTGATCATAGGAGGGCCGGGGAGCTGTTTTTT
CDR3 protein: CASSDHRRAGELFF

J gene: TRBJ2-7
D gene: -
clone size: -
V gene: TRBV11-2
CDR3 DNA: TGTGCCAGCAGCTTACACGGGATGCACATATCCTACGAGCAGTACTTC
CDR3 protein: CASSLHGMHISYEQYF

J gene: TRBJ2-1
D gene: TRBD2
clone size: -
V gene: TRBV5-4
CDR3 DNA: TGTGCCAGCAGCTTTCTAGCGGGAGGTAATGAGCAGTTCTTC
CDR3 protein: CASSFLAGGNEQFF

J gene: TRBJ2-2
D gene: TRBD2
clone size: -
V gene: TRBV27
CDR3 DNA: TGTGCCAGCAGTTTAGGACTAGCGGGACACACCGGGGAGCTGTTTTTT
CDR3 protein: CASSLGLAGHTGELFF

J gene: TRBJ2-1
D gene: TRBD2
clone size: -
V gene: TRBV7-6
CDR3 DNA: TGTGCCAGCAGCTTTTCGACTAGCGGGAGTTTCGATGAGCAGTTCTTC
CDR3 protein: CASSFSTSGSFDEQFF

J gene: TRBJ2-6
D gene: -
clone size: -
V gene: TRBV14
CDR3 DNA: TGTGCCAGCAGGGGCATTAACTCTGGGGCCAACGTCCTGACTTTC
CDR3 protein: CASRGINSGANVLTF

J gene: TRBJ2-5
D gene: -
clone size: -
V gene: TRBV6-5
CDR3 DNA: TGTGCCAGCTCCCTCGCCCCGGCGGGCCAAGAGACCCAGTACTTC
CDR3 protein: CASSLAPAGQETQYF

J gene: TRBJ2-7
D gene: -
clone size: -
V gene: TRBV14
CDR3 DNA: TGTGCCAGCAGCCAAGAATTTCGATCAGGGCCCTACGAGCAGTACTTC
CDR3 protein: CASSQEFRSGPYEQYF

J gene: TRBJ2-2
D gene: TRBD2
clone size: -
V gene: TRBV25-1
CDR3 DNA: TGTGCCAGCAGTGAACTAGCGGGAGGGCCTAACACCGGGGAGCTGTTTTTT
CDR3 protein: CASSELAGGPNTGELFF

J gene: TRBJ1-1
D gene: -
clone size: -
V gene: TRBV21-1
CDR3 DNA: TGTGCCAGCCCCGCAGCTTTCTTT
CDR3 protein: CASPAAFF

J gene: TRBJ2-2
D gene: -
clone size: -
V gene: TRBV6-5
CDR3 DNA: TGTGCCAGCTCTAATTGGCGGGAGCTGTTTTTT
CDR3 protein: CASSNWRELFF

J gene: TRBJ1-1
D gene: -
clone size: once
V gene: TRBV19
CDR3 DNA: TGTGCCAGTAGTCCACGGGGTCGGGCCCTCGCTGAAGCTTTCTTT
CDR3 protein: CASSPRGRALAEAFF

J gene: TRBJ1-2
D gene: -
clone size: -
V gene: TRBV7-9
CDR3 DNA: TGTGCCAGCAGCTTAGCGGACGGACGGTGGTCGAGGGGCTACACCTTC
CDR3 protein: CASSLADGRWSRGYTF

J gene: TRBJ1-1
D gene: -
clone size: -
V gene: TRBV6-4
CDR3 DNA: TGTGCCAGCAGAAGGGACCCGAACACTGAAGCTTTCTTT
CDR3 protein: CASRRDPNTEAFF

J gene: TRBJ1-1
D gene: -
clone size: -
V gene: TRBV7-3
CDR3 DNA: TGTGCCAGCAGCGCGACCAGAGCCGGTGAGGCTTTCTTT
CDR3 protein: CASSATRAGEAFF